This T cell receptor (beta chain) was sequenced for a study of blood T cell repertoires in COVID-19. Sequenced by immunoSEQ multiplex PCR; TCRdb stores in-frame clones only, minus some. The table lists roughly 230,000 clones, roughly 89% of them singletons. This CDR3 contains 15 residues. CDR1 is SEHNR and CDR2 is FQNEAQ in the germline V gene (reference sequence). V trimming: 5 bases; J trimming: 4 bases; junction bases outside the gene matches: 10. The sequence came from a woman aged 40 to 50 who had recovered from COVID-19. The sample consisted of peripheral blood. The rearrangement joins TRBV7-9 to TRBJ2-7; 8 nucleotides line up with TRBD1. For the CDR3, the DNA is TGTGCCAGCAGCGACACAGGGGGAAGCGGGTACGAGCAGTACTTC. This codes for CASSDTGGSGYEQYF. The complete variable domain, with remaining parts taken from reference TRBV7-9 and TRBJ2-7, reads DTGVSQNPRHKITKRGQNVTFRCDPISEHNRLYWYRQTLGQGPEFLTYFQNEAQLEKSRLLSDRFSAERPKGSFSTLEIQRTEQGDSAMYLCASSDTGGSGYEQYFGPGTRLTVT.